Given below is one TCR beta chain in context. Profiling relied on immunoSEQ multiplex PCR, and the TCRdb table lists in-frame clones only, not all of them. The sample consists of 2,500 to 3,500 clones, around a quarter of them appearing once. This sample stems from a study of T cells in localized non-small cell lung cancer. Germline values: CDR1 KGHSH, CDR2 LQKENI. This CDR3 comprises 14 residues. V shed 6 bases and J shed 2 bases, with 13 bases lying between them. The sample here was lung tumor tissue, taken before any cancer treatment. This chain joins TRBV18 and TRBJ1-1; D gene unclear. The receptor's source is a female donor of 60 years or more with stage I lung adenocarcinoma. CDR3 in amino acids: CASSLDEGNTEAFF. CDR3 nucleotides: TGTGCCAGCTCCCTCGATGAGGGTAACACTGAAGCTTTCTTT.